This entry lists 27 T cell receptor beta chains sequenced from one sample in a study of multiple sclerosis patients with progressive multifocal leukoencephalopathy. Time point defined: around 12 months of natalizumab therapy. The assay was immunoSEQ multiplex PCR, and TCRdb's table has in-frame clones only and misses some. The sample holds 20,000 to 30,000 clones, approximately 89% seen once. The sample was PBMCs, taken from a patient treated with natalizumab. The receptors derive from a man younger than 45 with multiple sclerosis.

The chain employs TRBV19 and TRBJ2-6; 8 nucleotides align to TRBD1. The CDR3 sequence is 16 residues long. J was trimmed by 0 bases and V by 6 bases; bases with no gene match: 4. Germline values: CDR1 LNHDA, CDR2 SQIVND (reference sequence). CDR3 bases: TGTGCCAGTAGGCATACAGGGGGCTCTGGGGCCAACGTCCTGACTTTC. The encoded protein is CASRHTGGSGANVLTF.

The chain is built from TRBV6-6 and TRBJ1-2; 8 positions match TRBD1. Unmatched junction bases numbered 8, after V lost 11 bases and J lost 6 bases. The length of the CDR3 is 12 residues. Germline V CDR1 and CDR2: MNHNY, SVGAGI (reference sequence). The DNA of the CDR3 is TGTGCCGGCATGACAGGGGCGCATGGCTACACCTTC. Residues: CAGMTGAHGYTF.

This chain connects TRBV29-1 to TRBJ1-2, with D maybe TRBD1 (6 bases). The CDR3 is 12 residues long. Germline V CDR1 and CDR2: SQVTM, ANQGSEA. Trimming pared 8 bases from V and 4 bases from J, leaving 14 bases between. CDR3 sequence: CSPRGISYGYTF. CDR3 bases: TGCAGCCCCAGGGGCATTTCCTATGGCTACACCTTC.

V and J are TRBV7-9 and TRBJ1-1; D remains unclear. The V end was cut by 1 base, the J end by 0 bases, with 12 bases between. This CDR3 contains 16 residues. Per germline, CDR1 SEHNR and CDR2 FQNEAQ (reference sequence). DNA for the CDR3: TGTGCCAGCAGCTTAGGGGCCGGCAAGATGAACACTGAAGCTTTCTTT. This gives the protein CASSLGAGKMNTEAFF.

This sequence joins TRBV7-2 and TRBJ2-1; 9 bases match TRBD2. The CDR3 is 14 residues long. The junction had 6 bases not matched to a gene; V was cut back by 3 bases and J by 9 bases. The V gene's germline CDR1 is SGHTA and CDR2 FQGNSA. The chain's CDR3 is CASSFTGTSSEQFF. In nucleotides, the CDR3 is TGTGCCAGCAGCTTCACCGGGACTAGCAGTGAGCAGTTCTTC.

The gene calls are TRBV7-2 and TRBJ1-5, with D possibly matching TRBD1 (6 bases). This CDR3 comprises 15 residues. Germline V gives CDR1 SGHTA, CDR2 FQGNSA. With 5 bases removed from V and 2 bases from J, the gap between germline ends came to 13 bases. The CDR3, as DNA: TGTGCCAGCAGCCAGAGGGGGGGCGGCAATCAGCCCCAGCATTTT. Residues: CASSQRGGGNQPQHF.

This clone came up once. The chain is built from TRBV5-5 and TRBJ2-5, with 7 bases fitting TRBD1. This CDR3 region has 14 residues. Germline V lookup: CDR1 SGHKS, CDR2 YYEKEE (reference sequence). V lost 4 bases, J lost 5 bases, and 8 bases stayed unmatched. CDR3 in DNA: TGTGCCAGCAGCATACAGGGGAATGGGGAGACCCAGTACTTC. Translating gives CASSIQGNGETQYF.

In this sample, this clone turned up a few times. The chain carries TRBV15 and TRBJ2-5; TRBD2 aligns across 8 bases. V lost 4 bases and J lost 7; bases outside the gene matches: 2. The CDR3 is 12 residues long. The germline V gene has CDR1 LNHNV and CDR2 YYDKDF (reference sequence). The CDR3 protein is CATSTRGGTQYF. In DNA, the CDR3 is TGTGCCACCAGCACCCGGGGGGGGACCCAGTACTTC.

This chain links TRBV28 with TRBJ2-3; 8 positions agree with TRBD2. Per the germline V gene, CDR1 is MDHEN and CDR2 is SYDVKM. V shed 7 bases, J shed 5 bases, and the junction held 11 bases outside the gene matches. CDR3 length: 15 residues. CDR3 in DNA: TGTGCCAGCAACCCGGCCGGGGGGGATAAAGATACGCAGTATTTT. This codes for CASNPAGGDKDTQYF.

V and J are TRBV4-3 and TRBJ1-1, with D perhaps matching TRBD1 (5 bases). V gave up 4 bases and J gave up 4 bases, with 16 bases separating them. Germline V gives CDR1 LGHNA, CDR2 YSLEER. The CDR3 extends over 15 amino acids. CDR3 protein: CASSPTPQGGTEAFF. DNA of the CDR3: TGCGCCAGCAGCCCGACCCCGCAGGGAGGCACTGAAGCTTTCTTT.

The V call is TRBV29-1, the J call TRBJ2-4; 7 nucleotides agree with TRBD1. Germline V lookup: CDR1 SQVTM, CDR2 ANQGSEA. With 3 bases clipped from V and 13 bases from J, the junction kept 18 bases outside the gene matches. The CDR3 is 15 residues long. The CDR3 region is CSVDLRDRGSWTQYF. CDR3 nucleotides: TGCAGCGTTGACCTCCGGGACAGAGGGTCGTGGACACAGTACTTC.

The CDR3 nucleotides read TGTGCCAGCAGCCCCCGGATCTCTGGAAACACCATATATTTT. This encodes CASSPRISGNTIYF. The J gene is TRBJ1-3, the V gene TRBV9, with D unresolved. CDR1 is SGDLS, CDR2 YYNGEE, per germline. V shed 4 bases and J shed 0 bases, with 8 bases lying between them. The CDR3 has 14 amino acids. Looking up the rest from reference TRBV9 and TRBJ1-3 gives the full variable domain: DSGVTQTPKHLITATGQRVTLRCSPRSGDLSVYWYQQSLDQGLQFLIQYYNGEERAKGNILERFSAQQFPDLHSELNLSSLELGDSALYFCASSPRISGNTIYFGEGSWLTVV.

The V call is TRBV9, the J call TRBJ2-5; the D is unclear. In germline, CDR1 is SGDLS, CDR2 YYNGEE. The ends were cut back, 2 bases at V and 2 bases at J, with 13 bases in the middle. This CDR3 spans 15 amino acids. This CDR3 is CASSVGASMQETQYF. The CDR3 DNA reads as TGTGCCAGCAGCGTGGGTGCCTCAATGCAAGAGACCCAGTACTTC. Based on the CDR3 plus reference TRBV9 and TRBJ2-5, the full variable domain is DSGVTQTPKHLITATGQRVTLRCSPRSGDLSVYWYQQSLDQGLQFLIQYYNGEERAKGNILERFSAQQFPDLHSELNLSSLELGDSALYFCASSVGASMQETQYFGPGTRLLVL.

CDR3 coding DNA: TGCAGCGTTGAAGTACGGACAGGGGTTGCTGAAGCTTTCTTT. Its translation: CSVEVRTGVAEAFF. The V gene is TRBV29-1, the J gene TRBJ1-1; 9 nucleotides align to TRBD1. CDR3 size: 14 residues. The germline V gene has CDR1 SQVTM and CDR2 ANQGSEA. V was clipped by 1 base and J by 6 bases; unmatched bases: 6. Using reference TRBV29-1 and TRBJ1-1 for the parts outside the CDR3, the full variable domain is SAVISQKPSRDICQRGTSLTIQCQVDSQVTMMFWYRQQPGQSLTLIATANQGSEATYESGFVIDKFPISRPNLTFSTLTVSNMSPEDSSIYLCSVEVRTGVAEAFFGQGTRLTVV.

On this clone: Within the sample, other DNA sequences also encode this same CDR3. The chain carries TRBV9 and TRBJ2-5; the D call may be TRBD1 or TRBD2 (5 bases each). This CDR3 is built from 13 residues. Germline V gene sequence: CDR1 SGDLS, CDR2 YYNGEE. Trimming cost V 5 bases and J 7 bases, with 15 bases left between them. This CDR3 is CASSGDGRATQYF. As DNA, the CDR3 is TGTGCCAGCAGTGGGGACGGGCGCGCGACCCAGTACTTC.

This chain links TRBV19 with TRBJ2-6; 7 bases agree with TRBD1. CDR1 and CDR2 from the germline V gene are LNHDA and SQIVND (reference sequence). The CDR3 totals 21 residues. V gave up 5 bases and J gave up 0 bases; unmatched junction bases: 19. The CDR3: CASSAKYGQARPSSGANVLTF. The DNA of the CDR3 is TGTGCCAGTAGTGCTAAATATGGACAGGCGCGACCCAGCTCTGGGGCCAACGTCCTGACTTTC. The full variable domain, rest sourced from reference TRBV19 and TRBJ2-6, is DGGITQSPKYLFRKEGQNVTLSCEQNLNHDAMYWYRQDPGQGLRLIYYSQIVNDFQKGDIAEGYSVSREKKESFPLTVTSAQKNPTAFYLCASSAKYGQARPSSGANVLTFGAGSRLTVL.

This sequence joins TRBV27 and TRBJ1-5; D ambiguous. In germline, CDR1 is MNHEY, CDR2 SMNVEV (reference sequence). Trimming took off 6 bases at V and 6 bases at J, with 12 bases between the two ends. The CDR3 is 13 amino acids. Here the CDR3 DNA reads TGTGCCAGCAGCCCGGATCTGGGTCAGCCCCAGCATTTT. Encoded protein: CASSPDLGQPQHF.

The chain joins TRBV2 to TRBJ1-5; 7 nucleotides align to TRBD1. Germline-derived CDR1 and CDR2 are SNHLY and FYNNEI. The V gene end was trimmed by 1 base and the J gene end by 5 bases; junction bases not matched to a gene: 5. This CDR3 is built from 15 residues. This CDR3 is CASSEEGAPDQPQHF. The CDR3 nucleotides are TGTGCCAGCAGTGAAGAGGGGGCACCGGATCAGCCCCAGCATTTT.

This clone appeared once. The chain carries TRBV6-4 and TRBJ1-2; no firm D call. Trimming removed 0 bases at V and 11 bases at J, with 13 bases between. CDR1 and CDR2 (germline): MRHNA, SNTAGT. The CDR3 length is 13 residues. The CDR3 loop is CASSDSRDIWYTF. The CDR3 region has the DNA TGTGCCAGCAGTGACTCGAGGGATATCTGGTACACCTTC.

This clone occurred once. The gene calls are TRBV19 and TRBJ2-1, with 9 positions matching TRBD1. In germline, CDR1 is LNHDA, CDR2 SQIVND (reference sequence). The J segment lost 9 bases and the V segment lost 5 bases, leaving 11 bases of the junction unmatched. The length of the CDR3 is 15 residues. CDR3 loop: CASSAGQGSYFEQFF. The CDR3 DNA is TGTGCCAGTAGTGCTGGACAGGGGAGTTATTTTGAGCAGTTCTTC.

The chain joins TRBV4-1 to TRBJ2-1, with TRBD2 matching 15 bases. The CDR3 has 22 residues. Germline CDR1 MGHRA, CDR2 YSYEKL. V gave up 0 bases and J gave up 0 bases; unmatched junction bases: 12. The CDR3 sequence is CASSQDRLSGLAGGSSYNEQFF. CDR3 DNA sequence: TGCGCCAGCAGCCAAGATAGATTGTCGGGACTAGCGGGAGGAAGCTCCTACAATGAGCAGTTCTTC.

The J gene is TRBJ2-7, the V gene TRBV5-8; possibly TRBD2 for D (6 bases). Trimming removed 0 bases from V and 9 bases from J, with 13 bases in between. The CDR3 has 13 residues. Germline V gene sequence: CDR1 SGHTS, CDR2 YDEGEE. CDR3 sequence reads: CASSLDGGPMQYF. In DNA, the CDR3 is TGTGCCAGCAGCTTGGACGGAGGGCCGATGCAGTACTTC.

This chain connects TRBV4-1 to TRBJ2-1, with 7 positions matching TRBD2. V lost 0 bases, J lost 4 bases, and 6 bases stayed unmatched. The CDR3 is 16 amino acids. Germline-derived CDR1 and CDR2 are MGHRA and YSYEKL. CDR3: CASSQEAGVNYNEQFF. The DNA for the CDR3 is TGCGCCAGCAGCCAAGAGGCGGGAGTCAATTACAATGAGCAGTTCTTC.

This clone was detected once. The chain couples TRBV4-2 to TRBJ1-4; 12 bases match TRBD1. From germline, CDR1 is LGHNA and CDR2 YNFKEQ. The V gene end was trimmed by 4 bases and the J gene end by 7 bases; junction bases not matched to a gene: 10. This CDR3 region has 17 residues. Here the CDR3 reads CASSLLGGQGAGEKLFF. The CDR3 nucleotides read TGTGCCAGCAGCCTTCTTGGGGGACAGGGGGCGGGTGAAAAACTGTTTTTT.

This chain uses TRBV19 with TRBJ1-5; D unresolved. Germline V gives CDR1 LNHDA, CDR2 SQIVND (reference sequence). This CDR3 is built from 17 residues. Trimming left V 3 bases short and J 2 bases short, with 17 bases between. This CDR3 reads CASSIPLWEGGNQPQHF. The CDR3 nucleotides are TGTGCCAGTAGTATCCCTCTTTGGGAAGGCGGCAATCAGCCCCAGCATTTT.

In its sample, this clone was seen once. The rearrangement links TRBV7-9 to TRBJ2-5; TRBD2 might be the D (5 bases). The length of the CDR3 is 14 residues. CDR1 and CDR2 (germline): SEHNR, FQNEAQ (reference sequence). V was trimmed by 3 bases and J by 0 bases, leaving 8 bases between them. The CDR3 DNA sequence: TGTGCCAGCAGCTTGCAGACTAACCAAGAGACCCAGTACTTC. It codes for CASSLQTNQETQYF.

The rearrangement links TRBV7-3 to TRBJ2-3; tentative D call: TRBD2 (6 bases). Trimming took off 2 bases at V and 4 bases at J, with 7 bases between the two ends. This CDR3 comprises 13 residues. Per germline, CDR1 SGHTA and CDR2 FQGTGA. CDR3 nucleotides: TGTGCCAGCAGCTTAGCGGGACCAGATACGCAGTATTTT. Amino acids: CASSLAGPDTQYF.